Each of the 24 T cell receptor beta chains below was sequenced from the same sample in a study of monozygotic twins with cystic fibrosis. The protocol was immunoSEQ multiplex PCR, while the TCRdb copy is restricted to in-frame clones and leaves out a portion. Here the sample spans around 14,000 clones, 85% being singletons. Sequences were obtained from blood. The receptors come from a boy aged 5-17 years with cystic fibrosis.

V usage is TRBV6-5 and J usage is TRBJ1-2, with D possibly TRBD1 on 5 matching bases. The V gene's germline CDR1 is MNHEY and CDR2 SVGAGI. V gave up 2 bases and J gave up 1 base, with 11 bases separating them. CDR3 length: 15 amino acids. CDR3 in DNA: TGTGCCAGCAGTTACGGTGGGGCAGATAACTATGGCTACACCTTC. Protein sequence: CASSYGGADNYGYTF.

The J gene is TRBJ2-7, the V gene TRBV5-1; 7 positions match TRBD1. The CDR3 length is 14 residues. Germline CDR1 is SGHRS and CDR2 is YFSETQ. Trimming removed 4 bases from V and 4 bases from J; junction bases left unmatched: 8. DNA for the CDR3: TGCGCCAGCAGCACGACAGGGTCTAGGTACGAGCAGTACTTC. As protein: CASSTTGSRYEQYF.

The chain employs TRBV19 and TRBJ1-1; D is undetermined. The CDR3 extends over 14 amino acids. CDR1 and CDR2 from the germline V gene are LNHDA and SQIVND (reference sequence). V was pared by 3 bases and J by 3 bases, with 11 bases between. CDR3 DNA: TGTGCCAGTAGTATCCGCGGCATCGACACTGAAGCTTTCTTT. Translated, it gives CASSIRGIDTEAFF.

The V gene is TRBV5-1, the J gene TRBJ2-5; 9 bases fit TRBD1. Per the germline V gene, CDR1 is SGHRS and CDR2 is YFSETQ. This CDR3 spans 15 amino acids. V shed 3 bases, J shed 5 bases, and the junction held 8 bases outside the gene matches. The CDR3 is CASSWRTGVVETQYF. For the CDR3, the DNA is TGCGCCAGCAGCTGGAGGACAGGGGTGGTGGAGACCCAGTACTTC.

CDR3 sequence: CASSEEEGLAESLRFF. The CDR3 bases are TGTGCCAGCAGTGAAGAGGAGGGACTAGCCGAATCTCTCAGGTTCTTC. This chain connects TRBV2 to TRBJ2-1, with 9 bases matching TRBD2. Germline V CDR1 and CDR2: SNHLY, FYNNEI. This CDR3 contains 16 residues. V was pared by 1 base and J by 15 bases, with 16 bases of the junction left unmatched.

The chain employs TRBV6-5 and TRBJ2-3; D gene uncertain. CDR1 and CDR2 from the germline V gene are MNHEY and SVGAGI. The V and J ends lost 5 bases and 0 bases respectively, with 0 bases between them. CDR3 length: 11 amino acids. The CDR3 spells CASSSTDTQYF. The CDR3 nucleotides are TGTGCCAGCAGTAGCACAGATACGCAGTATTTT.

The chain links TRBV28 to TRBJ1-2; D might be TRBD1 (5 bases). V was cut by 3 bases and J by 5 bases, with 7 bases left in between. CDR1 and CDR2 (germline): MDHEN, SYDVKM. The CDR3 is 12 amino acids. The CDR3 protein is CASSLWGYGYTF. The CDR3 DNA reads TGTGCCAGCAGTTTGTGGGGGTATGGCTACACCTTC.

The chain employs TRBV4-1 and TRBJ1-2; 10 bases are shared with TRBD1. This CDR3 region has 16 residues. V lost 2 bases to trimming and J lost 3 bases; unmatched junction nucleotides: 6. CDR1 and CDR2 from the germline V gene are MGHRA and YSYEKL. As DNA, the CDR3 is TGCGCCAGCAGCCAAACCGGGACAGGGGTCGACTATGGCTACACCTTC. It specifies CASSQTGTGVDYGYTF.

The rearrangement uses TRBV27 and TRBJ2-2; D perhaps matches TRBD2 (5 bases). Germline CDR1 MNHEY, CDR2 SMNVEV (reference sequence). This CDR3 has 18 amino acids. Trimming removed 3 bases at V and 4 bases at J, with 21 bases between. DNA of the CDR3: TGTGCCAGCAGTTTTGGAGTAGTGGTCTCGGGGAGCACCGGGGAGCTGTTTTTT. Its protein is CASSFGVVVSGSTGELFF.

The chain uses TRBV19 and TRBJ2-1; 14 bases fit TRBD2. Germline V gene lookup returns CDR1 LNHDA and CDR2 SQIVND (reference sequence). The CDR3 runs 15 residues. V gave up 6 bases and J gave up 8 bases; unmatched junction bases: 6. The CDR3 loop is CASSETSGRAHEQFF. The CDR3 DNA reads TGTGCCAGTAGCGAGACTAGCGGGAGGGCCCATGAGCAGTTCTTC.

The genes are TRBV5-5 and TRBJ1-4; D possibly corresponds to TRBD1 (5 bases). Germline assignment: CDR1 SGHKS and CDR2 YYEKEE (reference sequence). There are 14 residues in the CDR3. Trimming cost V 3 bases and J 7 bases, with 13 bases left between them. CDR3 region: CASSWDQGREKLFF. The CDR3 nucleotides are TGTGCCAGCAGCTGGGACCAAGGGCGTGAAAAACTGTTTTTT.

The CDR3 region is CASSAQGRSYNEQFF. The CDR3 DNA follows: TGTGCCAGCAGCGCGCAGGGGAGATCCTACAATGAGCAGTTCTTC. The chain combines TRBV9 with TRBJ2-1; a possible D gene is TRBD1 (6 bases). Trimming took off 3 bases at V and 1 base at J, with 11 bases between the two ends. The CDR3 length is 15 residues. Germline CDR1 is SGDLS and CDR2 is YYNGEE.

The chain joins TRBV5-1 to TRBJ1-2, with D hard to call. With 0 bases removed from V and 4 bases from J, the gap between germline ends came to 13 bases. CDR3 length equals 15 residues. CDR1 is SGHRS and CDR2 is YFSETQ in the germline V gene. The CDR3 DNA reads TGCGCCAGCAGCTTGGGGGGAACTACGTTCTATGGCTACACCTTC. It is translated as CASSLGGTTFYGYTF. Full variable domain (rest looked up from reference TRBV5-1 and TRBJ1-2): KAGVTQTPRYLIKTRGQQVTLSCSPISGHRSVSWYQQTPGQGLQFLFEYFSETQRNKGNFPGRFSGRQFSNSRSEMNVSTLELGDSALYLCASSLGGTTFYGYTFGSGTRLTVV.

Comments on this clone: This sample also contains other DNA sequences that code for the same CDR3. The chain employs TRBV7-2 and TRBJ2-3, with no clear D. V gave up 0 bases and J gave up 5 bases, with 0 bases separating them. The CDR3 loop spans 11 amino acids. Per the germline V gene, CDR1 is SGHTA and CDR2 is FQGNSA. Here the CDR3 reads CASSLADTQYF. Written as DNA, the CDR3 is TGTGCCAGCAGCTTAGCAGATACGCAGTATTTT. Combining the CDR3 with reference TRBV7-2 and TRBJ2-3 gives the whole variable domain GAGVSQSPSNKVTEKGKDVELRCDPISGHTALYWYRQSLGQGLEFLIYFQGNSAPDKSGLPSDRFSAERTGGSVSTLTIQRTQQEDSAVYLCASSLADTQYFGPGTRLTVL.

J is TRBJ2-5 and V is TRBV5-1; 7 positions agree with TRBD1. The V segment lost 4 bases and the J segment 5 bases; nucleotides outside the gene matches: 11. The CDR3 is 15 residues long. Germline CDR1 reads SGHRS; CDR2 reads YFSETQ. For the CDR3, the DNA is TGCGCCAGCAGCAACCGACACAGGGGCGGTGAGACCCAGTACTTC. The encoded protein is CASSNRHRGGETQYF.

V is TRBV2 and J is TRBJ2-7, with TRBD1 matching 10 bases. Per the germline V gene, CDR1 is SNHLY and CDR2 is FYNNEI. Unmatched junction bases numbered 23, after V lost 5 bases and J lost 4 bases. The CDR3 length is 20 residues. The CDR3 region is CASSLPGQGSGAGEGYEQYF. The CDR3 DNA reads TGTGCCAGCAGTTTGCCGGGACAGGGGAGCGGAGCGGGAGAAGGATACGAGCAGTACTTC.

This clone has only a few counts. V usage is TRBV30 and J usage is TRBJ2-1, with TRBD2 matching 12 bases. With 3 bases clipped from V and 4 bases from J, the junction kept 4 bases outside the gene matches. The germline V gene encodes CDR1 GTSNPN and CDR2 SVGIG (reference sequence). The CDR3 is 15 residues long. This CDR3 is CAWRTSGGRYNEQFF. CDR3 in DNA: TGTGCCTGGAGAACTAGCGGGGGGAGGTACAATGAGCAGTTCTTC.

The V and J genes are TRBV9 and TRBJ2-1, with 8 bases matching TRBD2. V trimming: 0 bases; J trimming: 6 bases; junction bases outside the gene matches: 5. The V gene's germline CDR1 is SGDLS and CDR2 YYNGEE. The CDR3 sequence is 15 residues long. CDR3 region: CASSVDGGARNEQFF. CDR3 nucleotides: TGTGCCAGCAGCGTAGACGGGGGGGCCCGCAATGAGCAGTTCTTC.

The chain is built from TRBV30 and TRBJ2-7; 8 bases line up with TRBD2. J gave up 6 bases and V 4 bases, and 11 bases lay outside the gene matches. The CDR3 contains 14 residues. Germline CDR1 is GTSNPN and CDR2 is SVGIG (reference sequence). The DNA of the CDR3 is TGTGCCTGGATTAGCGGGGACCCCCCAATCGAGCAGTACTTC. Residues: CAWISGDPPIEQYF.

V usage is TRBV5-1 and J usage is TRBJ2-1; 9 bases align to TRBD2. The V segment lost 4 bases and the J segment 0 bases; nucleotides outside the gene matches: 14. This CDR3 contains 19 residues. Germline values: CDR1 SGHRS, CDR2 YFSETQ. CDR3 in amino acids: CASSAELAGWWSSYNEQFF. CDR3 DNA: TGCGCCAGCAGCGCTGAACTAGCGGGCTGGTGGAGCTCCTACAATGAGCAGTTCTTC.

The table lists this clone with a count of one. The CDR3 DNA reads as TGTGCCAGCAGTTCGACCGGGACGGGGGAGACCCAGTACTTC. Translation gives CASSSTGTGETQYF. This chain links TRBV28 with TRBJ2-5; D might be TRBD1 or TRBD2, each matching 5 bases. This CDR3 is built from 14 residues. CDR1 and CDR2 from the germline V gene are MDHEN and SYDVKM. The V gene lost 4 bases and the J gene lost 5 bases, with 14 bases spanning the gap.

The chain carries TRBV14 and TRBJ2-2, with 14 bases lining up with TRBD2. Looked up from germline, CDR1 is SGHDN and CDR2 is FVKESK. The CDR3 covers 17 residues. The V and J ends lost 4 bases and 3 bases, in that order; junction bases with no gene match: 4. The CDR3 nucleotides read TGTGCCAGCAGCCTGGGACTAGCGGGAGAATACACCGGGGAGCTGTTTTTT. It is translated as CASSLGLAGEYTGELFF.

The CDR3 loop is CASSLFVGNQPQHF. The DNA of the CDR3 is TGTGCCAGCAGTTTATTTGTCGGCAATCAGCCCCAGCATTTT. The chain joins TRBV27 to TRBJ1-5, with D hard to call. This CDR3 has 14 amino acids. Germline CDR1 MNHEY, CDR2 SMNVEV (reference sequence). V dropped 1 base and J dropped 2 bases, with 6 bases sitting between them.

This clone occurred once. The rearrangement links TRBV6-4 to TRBJ2-2; no reliable D call. The CDR3 extends over 13 amino acids. V was clipped by 4 bases and J by 0 bases, with 3 bases between them. The germline gives CDR1 MRHNA, CDR2 SNTAGT. This chain's CDR3 is CASSAANTGELFF. The CDR3 nucleotides read TGTGCCAGCAGTGCCGCGAACACCGGGGAGCTGTTTTTT.